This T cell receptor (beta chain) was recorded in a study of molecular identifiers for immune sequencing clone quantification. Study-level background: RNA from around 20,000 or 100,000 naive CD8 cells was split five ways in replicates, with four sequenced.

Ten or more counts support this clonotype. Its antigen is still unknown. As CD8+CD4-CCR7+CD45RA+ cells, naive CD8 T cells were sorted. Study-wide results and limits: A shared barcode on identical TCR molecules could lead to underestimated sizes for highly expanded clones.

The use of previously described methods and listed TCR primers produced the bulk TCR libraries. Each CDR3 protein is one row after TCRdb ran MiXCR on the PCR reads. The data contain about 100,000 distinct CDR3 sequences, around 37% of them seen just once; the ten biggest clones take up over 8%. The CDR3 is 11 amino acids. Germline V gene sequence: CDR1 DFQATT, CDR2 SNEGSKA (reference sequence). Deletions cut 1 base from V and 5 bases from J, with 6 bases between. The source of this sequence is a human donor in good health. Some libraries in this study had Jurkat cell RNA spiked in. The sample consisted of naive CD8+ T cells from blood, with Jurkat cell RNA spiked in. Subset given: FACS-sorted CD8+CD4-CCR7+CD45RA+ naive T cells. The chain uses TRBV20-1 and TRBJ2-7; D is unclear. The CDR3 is CSARVVDEQYF. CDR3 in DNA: TGCAGTGCTAGAGTTGTGGACGAGCAGTACTTC.